A single sample gave rise to the 4 T cell receptor beta chains below, sequenced in a study of cytomegalovirus exposure and HLA in healthy donors. Measured with immunoSEQ multiplex PCR; TCRdb has only the in-frame clones, and not every one. This table has approximately 160,000 clones, 86% appearing once. Sequencing used PBMCs. The source is a woman younger than 45 in good health and CMV-seronegative.

V gene TRBV4-1 combines with J gene TRBJ2-3; TRBD2 agrees at 10 bases. This CDR3 has 17 amino acids. The germline V gene encodes CDR1 MGHRA and CDR2 YSYEKL. The V and J ends lost 0 bases and 4 bases, in that order; junction bases with no gene match: 7. The CDR3, as DNA: TGCGCCAGCAGCCAAGATCCCCTAGCGGGAGAAGCAGATACGCAGTATTTT. Translated: CASSQDPLAGEADTQYF.

The rearrangement uses TRBV5-1 and TRBJ2-1; D may be TRBD1 (5 bases). This CDR3 is built from 17 residues. The ends were cut back, 4 bases at V and 1 base at J, with 18 bases in the middle. Germline CDR1 and CDR2: SGHRS and YFSETQ. The chain's CDR3 is CASSQQPGAVSYNEQFF. The DNA for the CDR3 is TGCGCCAGCAGCCAACAGCCTGGGGCGGTTTCCTACAATGAGCAGTTCTTC.

This sequence joins TRBV27 and TRBJ1-4; D gene unclear. V lost 5 bases and J lost 7, with 17 bases in between. CDR3 size: 15 residues. From germline, CDR1 is MNHEY and CDR2 SMNVEV (reference sequence). This CDR3 reads CASSRQPAKGEKLFF. CDR3 nucleotide sequence: TGTGCCAGCAGTAGGCAGCCGGCGAAGGGTGAAAAACTGTTTTTT.

The rearrangement uses TRBV18 and TRBJ2-2, with TRBD2 matching 10 bases. Germline V gives CDR1 KGHSH, CDR2 LQKENI. This CDR3 contains 15 residues. J was trimmed by 4 bases and V by 6 bases; bases with no gene match: 5. CDR3 DNA: TGTGCCAGCTCCCCCAGACTAGCGGGCACCGGGGAGCTGTTTTTT. Amino acids: CASSPRLAGTGELFF.